This passage covers 30 T cell receptor beta chains from one sample sequenced in a study of vaccination and CD4 T cells after COVID-19. With the Oncomine TCR Beta short-read assay, DNA from cultured CD4+ T cells was sequenced. TCRdb itself ran the PCR reads through MiXCR, one entry per CDR3 protein. The sample lists around 10,000 distinct CDR3 sequences; around 61% were seen once. As to treatment: approximately 9-day PBMC culture with coronavirus spike peptide pools or control peptides (ViraFEST assay). Which antigens these TCRs recognize remains unknown. Sequencing input: CD4+ T cells from blood, cultured in vitro. Receptors originate from a human donor who had recovered from COVID-19.

This chain joins TRBV6-1 and TRBJ1-5; possibly TRBD1 for D (5 bases). Trimming pared 4 bases from V and 0 bases from J, leaving 10 bases between. Germline loops: CDR1 MNHNS, CDR2 SASEGT. This CDR3 has 15 residues. CDR3 DNA sequence: TGTGCCAGCAGTGGACAGCCTTATAGCAATCAGCCCCAGCATTTT. Translating gives CASSGQPYSNQPQHF.

By sample share, this clonotype is hyperexpanded. The chain has TRBV10-1 and TRBJ2-2; the D gene is possibly TRBD1 (6 bases). The germline CDR1 and CDR2 sequences are WNHNN and SYGVQD (reference sequence). V lost 0 bases, J lost 5 bases, and 13 bases lay in between. The CDR3 totals 16 residues. CDR3 DNA: TGCGCCAGCAGTGAGTCTTGGCAGGGGTTTACCGGGGAGCTGTTTTTT. Its protein is CASSESWQGFTGELFF.

The V gene is TRBV7-2, the J gene TRBJ2-7; D is ambiguous. The CDR3 consists of 15 residues. CDR1 is SGHTA, CDR2 FQGNSA, per germline. V gave up 7 bases and J gave up 2 bases, with 18 bases separating them. The CDR3 protein is CASTLPLGGAYEQYF. In DNA form, the CDR3 reads TGTGCCAGCACCCTCCCCCTGGGCGGAGCCTACGAGCAGTACTTC. The full variable domain, rest sourced from reference TRBV7-2 and TRBJ2-7, is GAGVSQSPSNKVTEKGKDVELRCDPISGHTALYWYRQSLGQGLEFLIYFQGNSAPDKSGLPSDRFSAERTGGSVSTLTIQRTQQEDSAVYLCASTLPLGGAYEQYFGPGTRLTVT.

CDR3 in amino acids: CASSLISGLMYQETQYF. The DNA for the CDR3 is TGTGCCAGCAGCTTGATTTCCGGACTTATGTACCAAGAGACCCAGTACTTC. The chain is built from TRBV5-4 and TRBJ2-5; a weak D match, TRBD2 (5 bases). Trimming stripped 1 base from V and 0 bases from J, with 16 bases between. CDR3 length: 17 amino acids. Germline CDR1 and CDR2: SGHNT and YYREEE (reference sequence). Combining the CDR3 with reference TRBV5-4 and TRBJ2-5 gives the whole variable domain ETGVTQSPTHLIKTRGQQVTLRCSSQSGHNTVSWYQQALGQGPQFIFQYYREEENGRGNFPPRFSGLQFPNYSSELNVNALELDDSALYLCASSLISGLMYQETQYFGPGTRLLVL.

Concerning this clonotype: One junction end does not reproduce the germline sequence, and a read error may be involved. The V call is TRBV11-3, the J call TRBJ2-5, with 7 bases identical to TRBD1. Germline lookup yields CDR1 SGHNT and CDR2 YENEEA. The CDR3 length is 13 residues. CDR3 sequence: CASSPTGKETQHF. The CDR3 nucleotides read TGTGCCAGCAGCCCGACAGGGAAAGAGACCCAGCACTTC.

V is TRBV27 and J is TRBJ2-3; the match to TRBD1 covers 9 bases. Germline V gene data show CDR1 as MNHEY and CDR2 as SMNVEV (reference sequence). The CDR3 runs 16 residues. Trimming took 6 bases from V and 2 from J; bases not matched to a gene: 9. DNA of the CDR3: TGTGCCAGCAGGCGGACAGGGGTATGGATCACAGATACGCAGTATTTT. It codes for CASRRTGVWITDTQYF.

The V and J genes are TRBV24-1 and TRBJ2-3; no clear D gene. V was shortened by 5 bases and J by 1 base, with 9 bases between the two germline ends. The CDR3 consists of 14 residues. Germline CDR1 is KGHDR and CDR2 is SFDVKD. In nucleotides, the CDR3 is TGTGCCACCAGTGGCCAGACTGGCACAGATACGCAGTATTTT. Its protein product is CATSGQTGTDTQYF.

The chain recombines TRBV5-1 with TRBJ2-3, with D maybe TRBD1 (7 bases). V was pared by 0 bases and J by 1 base, with 12 bases between. The germline CDR1 and CDR2 sequences are SGHRS and YFSETQ. CDR3 length: 16 residues. For the CDR3, the DNA is TGCGCCAGCAGCTTGGGGCGCGGGACAGGCACAGATACGCAGTATTTT. It codes for CASSLGRGTGTDTQYF.

The V and J genes are TRBV12-3 or TRBV12-4 and TRBJ2-6; possible D gene TRBD1, 6 bases. V was cut by 7 bases and J by 0 bases, with 10 bases left in between. This CDR3 contains 15 residues. DNA of the CDR3: TGTGCCAGCACCTTAGGGGGCTCTGGGGCCAACGTCCTGACTTTC. Protein product: CASTLGGSGANVLTF.

The genes are TRBV19 and TRBJ1-1; TRBD1 matches at 8 bases. Trimming removed 2 bases from V and 5 bases from J; junction bases left unmatched: 4. The CDR3 spans 14 residues. Germline V lookup: CDR1 LNHDA, CDR2 SQIVND (reference sequence). The CDR3 spells CASSIRRGRTEAFF. The CDR3 nucleotides read TGTGCCAGTAGTATACGCAGGGGGCGGACTGAAGCTTTCTTT.

This clonotype was picked up one time. The chain recombines TRBV19 with TRBJ1-4; D is uncertain. The ends were cut back, 2 bases at V and 3 bases at J, with 10 bases in the middle. The CDR3 spans 15 residues. Germline V gene lookup returns CDR1 LNHDA and CDR2 SQIVND (reference sequence). The CDR3 reads CASSIRGYANEKLFF. In DNA, the CDR3 is TGTGCCAGTAGTATAAGAGGTTATGCTAATGAAAAACTGTTTTTT.

This clonotype was counted a few times. This chain connects TRBV27 to TRBJ1-5, with 8 bases aligning to TRBD1. The junction had 5 bases not matched to a gene; V was cut back by 5 bases and J by 5 bases. This CDR3 comprises 14 residues. Germline loops: CDR1 MNHEY, CDR2 SMNVEV (reference sequence). Written as DNA, the CDR3 is TGTGCCAGCAGTCCAGACAGGGGTTATCAGCCCCAGCATTTT. Protein sequence: CASSPDRGYQPQHF.

In this sample, this clonotype turned up a few times. The rearrangement links TRBV20-1 to TRBJ1-1; D not resolved. The CDR3 consists of 14 residues. V lost 5 bases to trimming and J lost 1 base, with 14 bases between them. Germline V gene data show CDR1 as DFQATT and CDR2 as SNEGSKA (reference sequence). Here the CDR3 DNA reads TGCAGTGCTCTAGAGTTCGGAAAGAACACTGAAGCTTTCTTT. Amino acid sequence: CSALEFGKNTEAFF.

The V call is TRBV4-3, the J call TRBJ1-2; D is uncertain. Germline V lookup: CDR1 LGHNA, CDR2 YSLEER. This CDR3 has 14 amino acids. Deletions cut 0 bases from V and 8 bases from J, with 13 bases between. The CDR3: CASSQDMEFSGYTF. The CDR3 DNA is TGCGCCAGCAGCCAAGATATGGAGTTCTCAGGCTACACCTTC.

The chain is built from TRBV20-1 and TRBJ1-1; D gene unclear. The V end lost 5 bases, the J end lost 5 bases, and 12 bases lay between the germline ends. CDR1 DFQATT and CDR2 SNEGSKA come from the germline V gene (reference sequence). The CDR3 is 12 amino acids. The CDR3 bases are TGCAGTGCTCGAAGCGGGGAAACTGAAGCTTTCTTT. It translates to CSARSGETEAFF.

This clonotype occurred a few times. J is TRBJ1-5 and V is TRBV28; no reliable D call. The CDR3 spans 15 residues. Trimming left V 5 bases short and J 7 bases short, with 18 bases between. The V gene's germline CDR1 is MDHEN and CDR2 SYDVKM. CDR3 in DNA: TGTGCCAGCAGTGGTGGTAGCGGGCGACGACAGCCCCAGCATTTT. Residues: CASSGGSGRRQPQHF.

This clonotype is a singleton in its sample. The V call is TRBV11-3, the J call TRBJ2-2, with 9 bases fitting TRBD1. Losses at the gene ends were 5 bases for V and 1 base for J; bases not matched to a gene: 5. Germline V gene lookup returns CDR1 SGHNT and CDR2 YENEEA. CDR3 length equals 16 residues. The CDR3 DNA is TGTGCCAGCAGCCCACAGGGGGCTTTGAACACCGGGGAGCTGTTTTTT. This translates into CASSPQGALNTGELFF. Drawing the rest from reference TRBV11-3 and TRBJ2-2, the complete variable domain is EAGVVQSPRYKIIEKKQPVAFWCNPISGHNTLYWYLQNLGQGPELLIRYENEEAVDDSQLPKDRFSAERLKGVDSTLKIQPAELGDSAVYLCASSPQGALNTGELFFGEGSRLTVL.

The chain recombines TRBV18 with TRBJ1-1; TRBD1 might be the D (6 bases). This CDR3 comprises 18 residues. Trimming removed 2 bases at V and 1 base at J, with 20 bases between. In germline, CDR1 is KGHSH, CDR2 LQKENI. The DNA for the CDR3 is TGTGCCAGCTCACCAATCGGGTTGACAGGTTCCGAGAACACTGAAGCTTTCTTT. Translation: CASSPIGLTGSENTEAFF.

The gene calls are TRBV7-2 and TRBJ1-2; D is unclear. Germline V CDR1 and CDR2: SGHTA, FQGNSA. The V end lost 1 base, the J end lost 8 bases, and 17 bases lay between the germline ends. The CDR3 consists of 15 residues. The CDR3 spells CASSLEAEPTGGYTF. The DNA of the CDR3 is TGTGCCAGCAGCTTAGAGGCGGAACCAACCGGGGGCTACACCTTC.

V usage is TRBV18 and J usage is TRBJ2-7; D may be TRBD1 (6 bases). The CDR3 is 14 amino acids. CDR1 and CDR2 from the germline V gene are KGHSH and LQKENI. The ends were cut back, 5 bases at V and 2 bases at J, with 13 bases in the middle. The CDR3 DNA sequence: TGTGCCAGCTCATCATTACAGGGCCCCTACGAGCAGTACTTC. Residues: CASSSLQGPYEQYF.

As concerns this clonotype: Sequence at one end of the junction differs from germline and may be a read error. This chain uses TRBV11-3 with TRBJ2-1, with D maybe TRBD1 (5 bases). Germline V gives CDR1 SGHNT, CDR2 YENEEA. This CDR3 has 16 residues. CDR3 residues: CASSLVVQGSYNGQFF. CDR3 nucleotide sequence: TGTGCCAGCAGCTTAGTGGTTCAGGGCTCCTACAATGGGCAGTTCTTC.

The chain couples TRBV20-1 to TRBJ1-2; D call uncertain. This CDR3 is 11 amino acids long. CDR1 and CDR2 from the germline V gene are DFQATT and SNEGSKA (reference sequence). The V gene lost 1 base and the J gene lost 8 bases, with 8 bases spanning the gap. This chain's CDR3 is CSARVMHGYTF. CDR3 DNA sequence: TGCAGTGCTAGAGTAATGCACGGCTACACCTTC.

The rearrangement uses TRBV20-1 and TRBJ1-6; D is possibly TRBD1 (6 bases). V lost 3 bases to trimming and J lost 10 bases, with 10 bases between them. The CDR3 sequence is 12 residues long. CDR1 is DFQATT, CDR2 SNEGSKA, per germline (reference sequence). Written as DNA, the CDR3 is TGCAGTGCTAGTTCAGGGGACTCACCCCTCCACTTT. It yields the protein CSASSGDSPLHF.

This clonotype was picked up a small number of times. The chain uses TRBV20-1 and TRBJ1-2; no clear D. V was cut by 0 bases and J by 8 bases, with 16 bases left in between. The CDR3 consists of 14 residues. CDR1 DFQATT and CDR2 SNEGSKA come from the germline V gene (reference sequence). The CDR3, as DNA: TGCAGTGCTAGAGATGAGGGAGTGGCGGGAGGCTACACCTTC. Its translation: CSARDEGVAGGYTF.

About this clonotype: A much larger clone lies one base from this, so it may be a read error. The chain carries TRBV4-2 and TRBJ1-1; 12 bases line up with TRBD1. V was clipped by 0 bases and J by 11 bases; unmatched bases: 7. Germline V lookup: CDR1 LGHNA, CDR2 YNFKEQ. This CDR3 has 15 residues. In nucleotides, the CDR3 is TGTGCCAGCAGCCAAGAAGGGGACAGGGGGCTCCGGGCTTTCTTT. Translated: CASSQEGDRGLRAFF.

This clonotype was picked up a small number of times. The chain combines TRBV27 with TRBJ1-5, with D perhaps TRBD1 (6 bases). Per the germline V gene, CDR1 is MNHEY and CDR2 is SMNVEV (reference sequence). Deletions cut 6 bases from V and 2 bases from J, with 14 bases between. The CDR3 runs 15 residues. This CDR3 is CASRNQGTGNQPQHF. The CDR3 nucleotides read TGTGCCAGCAGAAACCAGGGGACCGGCAATCAGCCCCAGCATTTT.

The V and J genes are TRBV6-1 and TRBJ1-6; 9 nucleotides match TRBD1. V was clipped by 6 bases and J by 10 bases; unmatched bases: 10. The CDR3 runs 15 residues. Germline CDR1 and CDR2: MNHNS and SASEGT. CDR3 in DNA: TGTGCCAGCAGCCCGTCCCGGGACAGGGACTCACCCCTCCACTTT. It specifies CASSPSRDRDSPLHF.

This chain uses TRBV2 with TRBJ1-6; D is perhaps TRBD1 (5 bases). Germline loops: CDR1 SNHLY, CDR2 FYNNEI. Trimming left V 7 bases short and J 0 bases short, with 7 bases between. The CDR3 runs to 14 residues. In DNA form, the CDR3 reads TGTGCCAGCACAGGGAGCTCCTATAATTCACCCCTCCACTTT. Translating it yields CASTGSSYNSPLHF.

V gene TRBV30 combines with J gene TRBJ2-7; D is undetermined. V dropped 0 bases and J dropped 0 bases, with 3 bases sitting between them. The CDR3 loop spans 12 amino acids. Germline lookup yields CDR1 GTSNPN and CDR2 SVGIG (reference sequence). CDR3 in DNA: TGTGCCTGGAGTGTAACCTCCTACGAGCAGTACTTC. It yields the protein CAWSVTSYEQYF.

The rearrangement joins TRBV15 to TRBJ1-6; a possible D gene is TRBD1 (5 bases). The CDR3 is made up of 14 amino acids. Between the trimmed V and J ends, which lost 0 bases and 10 bases, there was a span of 10 bases. Per germline, CDR1 LNHNV and CDR2 YYDKDF (reference sequence). CDR3 sequence (DNA): TGTGCCACCAGCAGAGAGGGGCTGGCGTCACCCCTCCACTTT. This translates into CATSREGLASPLHF. Based on the CDR3 plus reference TRBV15 and TRBJ1-6, the full variable domain is DAMVIQNPRYQVTQFGKPVTLSCSQTLNHNVMYWYQQKSSQAPKLLFHYYDKDFNNEADTPDNFQSRRPNTSFCFLDIRSPGLGDTAMYLCATSREGLASPLHFGNGTRLTVT.